This passage covers 2 T cell receptor beta chains from one sample sequenced in a study of T-cell memory formation after mild COVID-19. A single record per CDR3 protein comes from TCRdb applying MiXCR to the 5' RACE reads. The sample records roughly 600,000 distinct CDR3 sequences, 15% to 20% being singletons. Sequenced sample: PBMCs or a T cell subset sorted from them (not recorded which). These receptors all come from an adult woman who had mild COVID-19 (a few samples of this study predate the infection). Cell type and time point are not known.

This clonotype was picked up a small number of times. This chain links TRBV7-2 with TRBJ2-7; tentatively, D is TRBD1 (6 bases). The CDR3 consists of 13 residues. Germline V gene data show CDR1 as SGHTA and CDR2 as FQGNSA. Trimming took 4 bases from V and 7 from J, leaving 14 bases between them. CDR3 loop: CASSWGHSEEQYF. The CDR3 DNA reads TGTGCCAGCAGCTGGGGACACTCAGAGGAGCAGTACTTC. The entire variable domain, with the rest obtained from reference TRBV7-2 and TRBJ2-7, is as follows: GAGVSQSPSNKVTEKGKDVELRCDPISGHTALYWYRQSLGQGLEFLIYFQGNSAPDKSGLPSDRFSAERTGGSVSTLTIQRTQQEDSAVYLCASSWGHSEEQYFGPGTRLTVT.

This sequence joins TRBV4-1 and TRBJ1-2; no clear D. Germline CDR1 MGHRA, CDR2 YSYEKL. Trimming removed 0 bases at V and 4 bases at J, with 6 bases between. This CDR3 contains 13 residues. CDR3 region: CASSQDSPYGYTF. The CDR3 bases are TGCGCCAGCAGCCAAGACAGTCCCTATGGCTACACCTTC.